This TCR beta chain was captured in a study of blood T cell repertoires in COVID-19. Background on the study: Spain, Italy and the United States supplied samples that represented acute and convalescent COVID-19.

The assay was immunoSEQ multiplex PCR, and TCRdb's table has in-frame clones only and misses some. The table includes about 320,000 clones, 80% to 90% detected once. Germline V CDR1 and CDR2: WSHSY, SAAADI. V shed 10 bases and J shed 5 bases, with 21 bases lying between them. The CDR3 sequence is 14 residues long. The source material was PBMCs or T cells enriched from blood (not recorded which). This TCR came from a woman aged 18-30 years who had recovered from COVID-19. The chain combines TRBV10-2 with TRBJ2-7; D possibly corresponds to TRBD2 (6 bases). The CDR3 nucleotides read TGCGCCACAGGAGCGACGGGAGAGTTCCACGAGCAGTACTTC. Translation: CATGATGEFHEQYF.